What follows describes a single TCR beta chain. Its antigen is unidentified. The data are from a study of cytomegalovirus exposure and HLA in healthy donors. With 60 Vbeta and 13 Jbeta primers, the PCR was carried out. Profiled with immunoSEQ multiplex PCR; TCRdb holds only in-frame clones, not every one. The data show approximately 90,000 clones, approximately 80% seen once. General study findings and limits: What a later analysis showed was that several of the most significant clusters appeared linked to common viral pathogens. CMV serostatus was the sole immune exposure information available.

This CDR3 has 21 amino acids. CDR1 is LNHNV and CDR2 is YYDKDF in the germline V gene (reference sequence). The trim removed 2 bases at V and 2 bases at J, leaving 19 bases unmatched. This clonotype originated in a middle-aged man in good health and CMV-seronegative. Material: PBMCs. This chain connects TRBV15 to TRBJ2-1; 9 positions match TRBD2. CDR3 bases: TGTGCCACCAGCAGACAACCCGTCACACCTTTAGCGGGGGCGACCTACAATGAGCAGTTCTTC. This gives the protein CATSRQPVTPLAGATYNEQFF.